Listed below are T cell receptor beta chains from one sample, sequenced in a study of post-analysis software for immune sequencing data. TCRdb re-called the PCR reads with MiXCR, one entry per CDR3 protein. The sample has hundreds of thousands of distinct CDR3 sequences, 25% to 30% seen once. The source material was blood. These receptors were collected from a girl under 18 with multiple sclerosis. CDR3s include the opening cysteine and the closing phenylalanine or tryptophan. The D gene is left open where the match is weak. For some rows the clone size is stated as once, few or many, or as a class when expanded; others skip it.

CDR3aa: CASSFGTSGFLTYNEQFF
CDR3nt: TGTGCCAGCAGTTTCGGGACTAGCGGGTTTTTAACCTACAATGAGCAGTTCTTC
d_gene: TRBD2
v_gene: TRBV28
j_gene: TRBJ2-1
abundance: -

CDR3aa: CASSDALAGPSTDTQYF
CDR3nt: TGTGCCAGCAGTGACGCCCTGGCGGGGCCCAGCACAGATACGCAGTATTTT
d_gene: -
v_gene: TRBV6-2/TRBV6-3
j_gene: TRBJ2-3
abundance: -

CDR3aa: CASSPGHYNEQYF
CDR3nt: TGTGCCAGCAGCCCGGGACACTACAATGAGCAGTACTTC
d_gene: -
v_gene: TRBV11-2
j_gene: TRBJ2-5
abundance: few

CDR3aa: CAISEAPWRILNTEAFF
CDR3nt: TGTGCCATCAGTGAGGCGCCTTGGAGGATCCTGAACACTGAAGCTTTCTTT
d_gene: -
v_gene: TRBV10-3
j_gene: TRBJ1-1
abundance: once

CDR3aa: CASREGSYGYTF
CDR3nt: TGTGCCTCCCGGGAGGGGAGCTATGGCTACACCTTC
d_gene: -
v_gene: TRBV10-3
j_gene: TRBJ1-2
abundance: few

CDR3aa: CASKKFRAVIGDQPQHF
CDR3nt: TGTGCCAGCAAAAAATTCCGAGCTGTCATTGGGGATCAGCCCCAGCATTTT
d_gene: -
v_gene: TRBV6-6
j_gene: TRBJ1-5
abundance: -

CDR3aa: CASSFGAIGSYEQYF
CDR3nt: TGTGCCAGCAGTTTTGGGGCCATAGGGTCCTACGAGCAGTACTTC
d_gene: -
v_gene: TRBV28
j_gene: TRBJ2-7
abundance: -

CDR3aa: CSAESGSRANEQFF
CDR3nt: TGCAGTGCCGAGAGCGGGAGTAGGGCCAATGAGCAGTTCTTC
d_gene: TRBD2
v_gene: TRBV20-1
j_gene: TRBJ2-1
abundance: few

CDR3aa: CASRTGSGTEAFF
CDR3nt: TGTGCCAGCAGGACAGGGAGTGGAACTGAAGCTTTCTTT
d_gene: TRBD1
v_gene: TRBV7-9
j_gene: TRBJ1-1
abundance: few

CDR3aa: CASSPPLNVETQYF
CDR3nt: TGTGCCAGCTCACCACCGTTGAATGTGGAGACCCAGTACTTC
d_gene: -
v_gene: TRBV18
j_gene: TRBJ2-5
abundance: few

CDR3aa: CASSPLGLVAFF
CDR3nt: TGTGCCAGCAGTCCATTGGGCCTCGTAGCTTTCTTT
d_gene: -
v_gene: TRBV12-3/TRBV12-4
j_gene: TRBJ1-1
abundance: -

CDR3aa: CSAREWGQTGPSYNEQFF
CDR3nt: TGCAGTGCTAGAGAGTGGGGGCAGACCGGGCCCTCCTACAATGAGCAGTTCTTC
d_gene: -
v_gene: TRBV20-1
j_gene: TRBJ2-1
abundance: -

CDR3aa: CASTPIAGGYNEQFF
CDR3nt: TGTGCCAGCACCCCCATAGCGGGAGGGTACAATGAGCAGTTCTTC
d_gene: TRBD2
v_gene: TRBV27
j_gene: TRBJ2-1
abundance: -

CDR3aa: CASSRSTSGVLTDTQYF
CDR3nt: TGCGCCAGCAGCCGCTCGACTAGCGGAGTCTTAACAGATACGCAGTATTTT
d_gene: TRBD2
v_gene: TRBV5-1
j_gene: TRBJ2-3
abundance: -

CDR3aa: CASSLDRRQETQYF
CDR3nt: TGTGCCAGCAGCTTAGACAGGCGCCAAGAGACCCAGTACTTC
d_gene: -
v_gene: TRBV7-2
j_gene: TRBJ2-5
abundance: -

CDR3aa: CAGSAGLAIPNEQFF
CDR3nt: TGTGCCGGCAGTGCTGGACTAGCGATTCCCAATGAGCAGTTCTTC
d_gene: TRBD2
v_gene: TRBV2
j_gene: TRBJ2-1
abundance: -

CDR3aa: CASSPQGLAKNIQYF
CDR3nt: TGTGCCAGCAGCCCCCAGGGGTTAGCCAAAAACATTCAGTACTTC
d_gene: -
v_gene: TRBV2
j_gene: TRBJ2-4
abundance: many

CDR3aa: CASRIAGPRHNEQFF
CDR3nt: TGCGCCAGCAGAATAGCGGGGCCAAGGCACAATGAGCAGTTCTTC
d_gene: TRBD2
v_gene: TRBV10-2
j_gene: TRBJ2-1
abundance: -

CDR3aa: CASSPAGVNEQFF
CDR3nt: TGCGCCAGCAGCCCCGCCGGGGTCAATGAGCAGTTCTTC
d_gene: -
v_gene: TRBV5-1
j_gene: TRBJ2-1
abundance: -

CDR3aa: CSVEWPRGARTDTQYF
CDR3nt: TGCAGCGTTGAATGGCCGCGGGGGGCTCGCACAGATACGCAGTATTTT
d_gene: TRBD2
v_gene: TRBV29-1
j_gene: TRBJ2-3
abundance: -

CDR3aa: CSVEEGRGSYEQYF
CDR3nt: TGCAGCGTTGAGGAGGGGAGGGGCTCCTACGAGCAGTACTTC
d_gene: TRBD2
v_gene: TRBV29-1
j_gene: TRBJ2-7
abundance: -

CDR3aa: CSANLLAGNQETQYF
CDR3nt: TGCAGTGCTAACCTACTAGCGGGGAACCAAGAGACCCAGTACTTC
d_gene: TRBD2
v_gene: TRBV20-1
j_gene: TRBJ2-5
abundance: few